These 8 T cell receptor beta chains came from one sample sequenced in a study of OX40 agonist ivuxolimab in advanced cancers. TCRdb keeps only in-frame clones here, not all; method: immunoSEQ multiplex PCR. The data contain roughly 26,000 clones, around 75% of them singletons. Sequencing used CD4+ or CD8+ T cells sorted from blood, obtained in a trial of the OX40 agonist ivuxolimab. The receptors originated from an adult with an advanced solid tumor such as melanoma, head and neck, liver or kidney cancer.

The genes are TRBV6-5 and TRBJ2-3; unclear D gene. The CDR3 runs to 11 residues. Trimming stripped 3 bases from V and 6 bases from J, with 4 bases between. Germline V gene data show CDR1 as MNHEY and CDR2 as SVGAGI. As DNA, the CDR3 is TGTGCCAGCAGTTATGTGGATACGCAGTATTTT. Its translation: CASSYVDTQYF.

This chain uses TRBV28 with TRBJ2-2; D is uncertain. The germline V and J ends were trimmed by 9 bases and 7 bases, with 9 bases remaining between them. Looked up from germline, CDR1 is MDHEN and CDR2 is SYDVKM. The CDR3 has 11 amino acids. CDR3 nucleotide sequence: TGTGCCAGTTATTTTAGCGGGGAGCTGTTTTTT. It encodes CASYFSGELFF.

The genes are TRBV6-1 and TRBJ2-5; 11 nucleotides match TRBD2. This CDR3 region has 15 residues. V lost 2 bases and J lost 9; bases outside the gene matches: 8. Germline V gene sequence: CDR1 MNHNS, CDR2 SASEGT. CDR3 loop: CASSEHGLAGGPQYF. Here the CDR3 DNA reads TGTGCCAGCAGTGAACACGGGCTAGCGGGGGGTCCCCAGTACTTC.

The chain joins TRBV19 to TRBJ2-7, with D possibly being TRBD2 (6 bases). Germline loops: CDR1 LNHDA, CDR2 SQIVND (reference sequence). This CDR3 is 15 amino acids long. V lost 5 bases and J 7 bases, leaving 21 bases between the germline ends. CDR3 nucleotide sequence: TGTGCCAGTAGTGGTCGCGGGACGGTGCTTGTGGAGCAGTACTTC. Its translation: CASSGRGTVLVEQYF.

The CDR3 nucleotides read TGTGCCAGCAGTCGCCCCGGCAGGGGGAATGGGGGCAATCAGCCCCAGCATTTT. Its protein is CASSRPGRGNGGNQPQHF. This chain uses TRBV27 with TRBJ1-5; TRBD1 agrees at 7 bases. Germline values: CDR1 MNHEY, CDR2 SMNVEV (reference sequence). This CDR3 has 18 amino acids. V was pared by 5 bases and J by 2 bases, with 15 bases of the junction left unmatched.

This sequence joins TRBV7-9 and TRBJ1-5, with no clear D. The CDR3 consists of 14 residues. V was shortened by 5 bases and J by 6 bases, with 14 bases between the two germline ends. Germline V gene data show CDR1 as SEHNR and CDR2 as FQNEAQ (reference sequence). The CDR3 loop is CASSPDHWGQPQHF. In DNA form, the CDR3 reads TGTGCCAGCAGCCCGGACCATTGGGGTCAGCCCCAGCATTTT.

This chain joins TRBV2 and TRBJ1-2; D is unresolved. The CDR3 runs to 12 residues. Per the germline V gene, CDR1 is SNHLY and CDR2 is FYNNEI. Trimming took 5 bases from V and 2 from J, leaving 6 bases between them. For the CDR3, the DNA is TGTGCCAGCAGTCCACAGAACTATGGCTACACCTTC. Its protein is CASSPQNYGYTF.

V is TRBV6-1 and J is TRBJ1-6; D is unresolved. The V gene's germline CDR1 is MNHNS and CDR2 SASEGT. Trimming cost V 6 bases and J 6 bases, with 15 bases left between them. This CDR3 region has 15 residues. CDR3: CASSPSSLANSPLHF. CDR3 in DNA: TGTGCCAGCAGCCCCTCGTCCTTAGCTAATTCACCCCTCCACTTT.